This T cell receptor beta chain comes out of a study of cytotoxic CD8 clonotypes in ibrutinib-treated CLL. Study information: The group held roughly ten relapsed/refractory and about 15 treatment-naive patients, with roughly 17 IGHV unmutated. With a range of 6 to 36, the median treatment time before response samples were taken was roughly 12 months.

The germline V gene has CDR1 MNHEY and CDR2 SMNVEV (reference sequence). The CDR3 spans 17 residues. V trimming: 6 bases; J trimming: 3 bases; junction bases outside the gene matches: 14. The method was immunoSEQ multiplex PCR; TCRdb's version includes in-frame clones alone and lacks a portion of them. The table shows roughly 300,000 clones, with around 77% occurring only once. General observations from the study: Contraction or stability on treatment characterized the public clonotypes, which were uncommon. Circulating CD8+ T-cell counts were tracked by baseline clonality, which exceeded that of age-matched healthy donors.

As for this clone: Its antigen is currently unknown.

The V call is TRBV27, the J call TRBJ1-1, with 9 bases identical to TRBD1. The receptor's source is a human donor with chronic lymphocytic leukemia. The sample here was PBMCs, taken at disease progression, from a patient treated with ibrutinib. The CDR3 DNA follows: TGTGCCAGCAGCCCCCTAGGGACAGGGTGGCGGGACACTGAAGCTTTCTTT. Translating it yields CASSPLGTGWRDTEAFF.